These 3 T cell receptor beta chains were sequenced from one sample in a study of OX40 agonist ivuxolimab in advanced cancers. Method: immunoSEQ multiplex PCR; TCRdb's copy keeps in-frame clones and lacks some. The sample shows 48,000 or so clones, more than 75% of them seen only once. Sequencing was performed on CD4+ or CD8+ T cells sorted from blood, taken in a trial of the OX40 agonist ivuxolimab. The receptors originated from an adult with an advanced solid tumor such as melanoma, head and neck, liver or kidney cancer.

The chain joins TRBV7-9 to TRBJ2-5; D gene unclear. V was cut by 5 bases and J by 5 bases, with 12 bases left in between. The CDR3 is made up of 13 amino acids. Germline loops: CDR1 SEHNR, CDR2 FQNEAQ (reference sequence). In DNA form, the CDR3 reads TGTGCCAGCAGCCCTCGGGTGGGTGAGACCCAGTACTTC. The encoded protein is CASSPRVGETQYF. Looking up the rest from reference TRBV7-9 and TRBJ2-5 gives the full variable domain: DTGVSQNPRHKITKRGQNVTFRCDPISEHNRLYWYRQTLGQGPEFLTYFQNEAQLEKSRLLSDRFSAERPKGSFSTLEIQRTEQGDSAMYLCASSPRVGETQYFGPGTRLLVL.

Here the CDR3 reads CASSYSGRGPHANTGELFF. The CDR3 DNA sequence: TGTGCCAGCAGTTATAGCGGGAGAGGGCCCCACGCGAACACCGGGGAGCTGTTTTTT. The chain employs TRBV7-9 and TRBJ2-2; 9 nucleotides align to TRBD2. V dropped 6 bases and J dropped 0; count of bases not matched to a gene: 14. Germline CDR1 and CDR2: SEHNR and FQNEAQ (reference sequence). CDR3 size: 19 residues.

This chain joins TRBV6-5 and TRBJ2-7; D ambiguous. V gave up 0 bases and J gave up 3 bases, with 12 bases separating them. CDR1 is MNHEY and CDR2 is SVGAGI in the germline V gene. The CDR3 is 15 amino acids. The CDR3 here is CASSYSRQEHYEQYF. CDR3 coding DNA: TGTGCCAGCAGTTACTCGCGGCAGGAACACTACGAGCAGTACTTC.